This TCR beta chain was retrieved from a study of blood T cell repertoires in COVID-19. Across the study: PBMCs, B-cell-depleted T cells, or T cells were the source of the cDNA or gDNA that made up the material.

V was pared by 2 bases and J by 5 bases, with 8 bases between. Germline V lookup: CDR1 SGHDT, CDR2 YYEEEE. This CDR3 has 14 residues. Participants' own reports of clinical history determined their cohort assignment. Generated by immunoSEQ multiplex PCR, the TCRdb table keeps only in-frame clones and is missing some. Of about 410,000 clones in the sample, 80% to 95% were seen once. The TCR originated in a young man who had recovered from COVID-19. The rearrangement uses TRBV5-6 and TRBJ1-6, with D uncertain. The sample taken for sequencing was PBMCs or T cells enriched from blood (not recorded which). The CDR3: CASSLGANNSPLHF. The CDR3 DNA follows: TGTGCCAGCAGCTTAGGAGCCAATAATTCACCCCTCCACTTT.